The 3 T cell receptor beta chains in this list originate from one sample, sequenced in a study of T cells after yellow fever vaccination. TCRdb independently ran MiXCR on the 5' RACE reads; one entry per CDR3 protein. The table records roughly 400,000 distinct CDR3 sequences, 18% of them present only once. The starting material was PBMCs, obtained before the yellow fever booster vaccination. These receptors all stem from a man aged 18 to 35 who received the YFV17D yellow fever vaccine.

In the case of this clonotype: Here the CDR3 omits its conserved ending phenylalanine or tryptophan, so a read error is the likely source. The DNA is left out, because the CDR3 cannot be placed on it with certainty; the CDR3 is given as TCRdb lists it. CDR3 sequence reads: CASSSILTGPSL. The chain joins TRBV12-3 or TRBV12-4 to TRBJ1-2. The CDR3 is 12 amino acids long, termini counted.

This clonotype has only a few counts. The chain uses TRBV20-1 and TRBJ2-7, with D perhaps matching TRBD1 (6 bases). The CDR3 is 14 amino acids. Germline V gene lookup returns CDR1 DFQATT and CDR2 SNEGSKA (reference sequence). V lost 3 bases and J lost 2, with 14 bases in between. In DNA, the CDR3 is TGCAGTGCTAGTTACCGGGACACCGCCTACGAGCAGTACTTC. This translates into CSASYRDTAYEQYF.

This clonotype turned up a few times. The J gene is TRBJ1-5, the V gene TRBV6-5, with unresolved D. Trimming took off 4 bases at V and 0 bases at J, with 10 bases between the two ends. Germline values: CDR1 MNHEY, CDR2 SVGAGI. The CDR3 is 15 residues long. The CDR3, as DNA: TGTGCCAGCAGTTTGACTGAAGATAGCAATCAGCCCCAGCATTTT. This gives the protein CASSLTEDSNQPQHF.